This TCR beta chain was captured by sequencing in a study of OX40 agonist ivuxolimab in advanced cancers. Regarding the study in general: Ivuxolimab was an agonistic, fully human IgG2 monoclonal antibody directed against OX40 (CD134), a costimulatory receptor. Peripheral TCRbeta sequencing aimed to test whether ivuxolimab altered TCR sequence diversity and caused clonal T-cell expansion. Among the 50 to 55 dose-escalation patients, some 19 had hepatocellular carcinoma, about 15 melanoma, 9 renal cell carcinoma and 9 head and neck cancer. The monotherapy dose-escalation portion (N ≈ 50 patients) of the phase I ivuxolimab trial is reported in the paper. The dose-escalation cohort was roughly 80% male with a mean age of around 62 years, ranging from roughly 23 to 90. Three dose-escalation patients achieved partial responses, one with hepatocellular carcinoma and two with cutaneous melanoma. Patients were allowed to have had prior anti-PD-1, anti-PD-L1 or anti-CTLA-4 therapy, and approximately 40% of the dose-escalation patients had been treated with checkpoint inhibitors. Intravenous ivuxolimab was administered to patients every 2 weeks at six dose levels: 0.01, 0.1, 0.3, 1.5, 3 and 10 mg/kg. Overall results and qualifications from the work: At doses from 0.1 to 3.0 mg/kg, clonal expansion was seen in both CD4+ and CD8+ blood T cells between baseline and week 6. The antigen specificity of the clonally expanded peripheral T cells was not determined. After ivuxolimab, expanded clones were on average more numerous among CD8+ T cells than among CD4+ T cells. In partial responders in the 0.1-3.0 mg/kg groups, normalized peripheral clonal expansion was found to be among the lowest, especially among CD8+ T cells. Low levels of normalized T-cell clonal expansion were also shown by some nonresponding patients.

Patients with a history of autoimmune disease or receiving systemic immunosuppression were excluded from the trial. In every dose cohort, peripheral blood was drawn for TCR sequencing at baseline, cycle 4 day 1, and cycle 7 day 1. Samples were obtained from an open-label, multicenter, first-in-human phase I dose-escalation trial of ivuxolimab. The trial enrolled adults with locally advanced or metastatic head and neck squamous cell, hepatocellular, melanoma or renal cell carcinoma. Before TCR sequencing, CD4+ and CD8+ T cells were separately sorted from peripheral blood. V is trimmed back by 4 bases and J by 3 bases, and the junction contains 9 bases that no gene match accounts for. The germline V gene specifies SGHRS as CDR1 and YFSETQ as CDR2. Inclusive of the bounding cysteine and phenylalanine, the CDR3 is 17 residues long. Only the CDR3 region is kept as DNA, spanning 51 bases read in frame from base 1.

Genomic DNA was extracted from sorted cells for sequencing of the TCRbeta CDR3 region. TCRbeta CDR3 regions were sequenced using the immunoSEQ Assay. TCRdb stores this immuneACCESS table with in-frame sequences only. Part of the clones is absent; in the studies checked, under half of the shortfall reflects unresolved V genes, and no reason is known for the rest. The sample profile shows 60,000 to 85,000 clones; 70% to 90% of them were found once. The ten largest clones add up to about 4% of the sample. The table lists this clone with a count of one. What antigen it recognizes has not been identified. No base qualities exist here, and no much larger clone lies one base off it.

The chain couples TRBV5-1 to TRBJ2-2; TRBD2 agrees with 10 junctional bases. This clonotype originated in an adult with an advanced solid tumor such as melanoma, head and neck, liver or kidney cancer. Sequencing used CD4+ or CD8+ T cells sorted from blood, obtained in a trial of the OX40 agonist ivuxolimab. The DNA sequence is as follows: TGCGCCAGCAGCCCCCTTCTAGCGGGAGTACACACCGGGGAGCTGTTTTTT. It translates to CASSPLLAGVHTGELFF.